Each of the 17 T cell receptor beta chains below was sequenced from the same sample in a study of T cell responses to AZD1222 COVID-19 vaccine. Here immunoSEQ multiplex PCR was the method, and the copy in TCRdb shows in-frame clones only, minus some. The profile shows some 97,000 clones, around 90% of them singletons. The starting material was peripheral blood, obtained on day 0 of AZD1222 vaccination. These receptors were obtained from an adult in good health.

The V gene is TRBV9, the J gene TRBJ2-7; D unclear. Germline loops: CDR1 SGDLS, CDR2 YYNGEE. The CDR3 is made up of 13 amino acids. V was pared by 3 bases and J by 5 bases, with 12 bases between. The CDR3 reads CASSGRMVHEQYF. In nucleotides, the CDR3 is TGTGCCAGCAGCGGCAGGATGGTCCACGAGCAGTACTTC.

Concerning this clone itself: Within the sample, other DNA sequences also encode this same CDR3. The chain has TRBV7-3 and TRBJ2-3; no reliable D call. CDR3 length equals 12 residues. V was clipped by 1 base and J by 6 bases, with 5 bases between them. From germline, CDR1 is SGHTA and CDR2 FQGTGA. Written as DNA, the CDR3 is TGTGCCAGCAGCTTAAGCGGCGATACGCAGTATTTT. This codes for CASSLSGDTQYF.

The J gene is TRBJ2-2, the V gene TRBV14; 10 bases match TRBD1. The germline V gene has CDR1 SGHDN and CDR2 FVKESK. CDR3 length: 19 amino acids. Germline trimming cut 0 bases from V and 4 bases from J; bases unmatched to any gene: 11. CDR3 coding DNA: TGTGCCAGCAGCCAAGAGGTGCCGGGACAGGGGAGAAGCACCGGGGAGCTGTTTTTT. Amino acid sequence: CASSQEVPGQGRSTGELFF.

The CDR3 protein is CASSTGLDNEQFF. The CDR3 DNA reads TGTGCCAGCAGTACGGGACTCGACAATGAGCAGTTCTTC. This rearrangement joins TRBV27 to TRBJ2-1, with D maybe TRBD2 (6 bases). V was shortened by 5 bases and J by 5 bases, with 10 bases between the two germline ends. CDR3 length: 13 amino acids. Germline V gene data show CDR1 as MNHEY and CDR2 as SMNVEV (reference sequence).

The count of this clone is one. This chain connects TRBV6-2 or TRBV6-3 to TRBJ2-7; unclear D gene. Germline values: CDR1 MNHEY, CDR2 SVGEGT. The CDR3 is 14 amino acids. Trimming stripped 6 bases from V and 2 bases from J, with 14 bases between. The DNA for the CDR3 is TGTGCCAGCAGCAACCCCGATAGGACCTACGAGCAGTACTTC. It specifies CASSNPDRTYEQYF.

The sample holds a few counts of this clone. The chain employs TRBV7-9 and TRBJ1-2; 10 nucleotides line up with TRBD1. This CDR3 region has 15 residues. Germline V lookup: CDR1 SEHNR, CDR2 FQNEAQ (reference sequence). V lost 4 bases and J lost 4; bases outside the gene matches: 6. The CDR3 region has the DNA TGTGCCAGCAGCTCCAATGGACAGGGGGTCTATGGCTACACCTTC. Its translation is CASSSNGQGVYGYTF. Full variable domain (rest looked up from reference TRBV7-9 and TRBJ1-2): DTGVSQNPRHKITKRGQNVTFRCDPISEHNRLYWYRQTLGQGPEFLTYFQNEAQLEKSRLLSDRFSAERPKGSFSTLEIQRTEQGDSAMYLCASSSNGQGVYGYTFGSGTRLTVV.

The rearrangement uses TRBV24-1 and TRBJ1-4; TRBD1 might be the D (6 bases). Germline-derived CDR1 and CDR2 are KGHDR and SFDVKD. The V gene lost 6 bases and the J gene lost 3 bases, with 16 bases spanning the gap. This CDR3 contains 16 residues. This chain's CDR3 is CATSLTGGLANEKLFF. In nucleotides, the CDR3 is TGTGCCACCAGTCTGACGGGGGGCTTAGCTAATGAAAAACTGTTTTTT.

The gene calls are TRBV3-1 (or the pseudogene TRBV3-2) and TRBJ1-6; 8 bases map to TRBD1. CDR3 size: 15 residues. With V trimmed by 0 bases and J by 10 bases, 5 bases remained unmatched. The germline V gene has CDR1 LGHDT and CDR2 YNNKEL (reference sequence). The CDR3: CASSQEWTGLSPLHF. DNA of the CDR3: TGTGCCAGCAGCCAAGAATGGACAGGGCTATCACCCCTCCACTTT.

This chain connects TRBV2 to TRBJ1-2; D is uncertain. Germline-derived CDR1 and CDR2 are SNHLY and FYNNEI. CDR3 length equals 12 residues. The V gene lost 7 bases and the J gene lost 4 bases, with 10 bases spanning the gap. CDR3 sequence: CASMPGFYGYTF. Written as DNA, the CDR3 is TGTGCCAGCATGCCCGGGTTCTATGGCTACACCTTC.

The chain links TRBV10-3 to TRBJ2-5; a possible D gene is TRBD1 (6 bases). Germline assignment: CDR1 ENHRY and CDR2 SYGVKD. V was pared by 10 bases and J by 4 bases, with 13 bases between. This CDR3 spans 12 amino acids. CDR3 region: CATRDTLETQYF. The CDR3 DNA is TGTGCCACCCGGGACACCTTAGAGACCCAGTACTTC.

The chain joins TRBV11-1 to TRBJ2-7; D may match TRBD1 or TRBD2 (5 bases each). Germline lookup yields CDR1 SGHAT and CDR2 FQDESV (reference sequence). The CDR3 extends over 13 amino acids. The V end lost 5 bases, the J end lost 3 bases, and 11 bases lay between the germline ends. This CDR3 is CASSDWDGYEQYF. CDR3 nucleotide sequence: TGTGCCAGCAGCGATTGGGACGGCTACGAGCAGTACTTC. The variable domain in full, with the rest retrieved from reference TRBV11-1 and TRBJ2-7, is EAEVAQSPRYKITEKSQAVAFWCDPISGHATLYWYRQILGQGPELLVQFQDESVVDDSQLPKDRFSAERLKGVDSTLKIQPAELGDSAMYLCASSDWDGYEQYFGPGTRLTVT.

V and J are TRBV7-9 and TRBJ1-5, with 11 bases fitting TRBD1. CDR1 is SEHNR, CDR2 FQNEAQ, per germline (reference sequence). With 8 bases clipped from V and 6 bases from J, the junction kept 15 bases outside the gene matches. The CDR3 runs to 17 residues. CDR3: CASGPGTGGTTGQPQHF. DNA of the CDR3: TGTGCCAGCGGACCCGGGACAGGGGGGACCACGGGTCAGCCCCAGCATTTT.

CDR3 coding DNA: TGTGCCAGCAGCATCGCAGCGGGCTCCTACGAGCAGTACTTC. Translating it yields CASSIAAGSYEQYF. The chain carries TRBV9 and TRBJ2-7, with a weak D call TRBD2 (6 bases). The ends were cut back, 4 bases at V and 0 bases at J, with 11 bases in the middle. CDR1 and CDR2 (germline): SGDLS, YYNGEE. CDR3 size: 14 residues. Variable domain in full (rest from reference TRBV9 and TRBJ2-7): DSGVTQTPKHLITATGQRVTLRCSPRSGDLSVYWYQQSLDQGLQFLIQYYNGEERAKGNILERFSAQQFPDLHSELNLSSLELGDSALYFCASSIAAGSYEQYFGPGTRLTVT.

This clone came up once. This chain connects TRBV3-1 (or the pseudogene TRBV3-2) to TRBJ1-1; 9 bases are shared with TRBD1. Germline-derived CDR1 and CDR2 are LGHDT and YNNKEL (reference sequence). This CDR3 contains 15 residues. The junction had 12 bases not matched to a gene; V was cut back by 8 bases and J by 5 bases. The chain's CDR3 is CASARSGTGLTEAFF. In DNA, the CDR3 is TGTGCCAGCGCCCGGTCCGGGACAGGGCTTACTGAAGCTTTCTTT.

J is TRBJ2-2 and V is TRBV5-6, with D unclear. The germline V gene encodes CDR1 SGHDT and CDR2 YYEEEE. Trimming shortened V by 4 bases and J by 1 base, and 8 bases separated the two germline ends. The CDR3 sequence is 14 residues long. The CDR3 coding sequence is TGTGCCAGCAGCCGGGCCGAGAACACCGGGGAGCTGTTTTTT. Protein sequence: CASSRAENTGELFF. Together with reference TRBV5-6 and TRBJ2-2, the CDR3 gives the full variable domain: DAGVTQSPTHLIKTRGQQVTLRCSPKSGHDTVSWYQQALGQGPQFIFQYYEEEERQRGNFPDRFSGHQFPNYSSELNVNALLLGDSALYLCASSRAENTGELFFGEGSRLTVL.

The CDR3 spells CASRGGLYNEQFF. As DNA, the CDR3 is TGTGCCAGCAGGGGGGGATTGTACAATGAGCAGTTCTTC. J is TRBJ2-1 and V is TRBV2, with a weak D call TRBD2 (6 bases). The CDR3 is 13 amino acids. V was shortened by 6 bases and J by 4 bases, with 10 bases between the two germline ends. CDR1 SNHLY and CDR2 FYNNEI come from the germline V gene.

The V call is TRBV11-2, the J call TRBJ1-5, with TRBD1 as a possible D gene (5 bases). CDR3 length equals 13 residues. Trimming removed 4 bases at V and 4 bases at J, with 8 bases between. CDR1 and CDR2 (germline): SGHAT, FQNNGV. CDR3 in amino acids: CASSWGENQPQHF. CDR3 DNA sequence: TGTGCCAGCAGCTGGGGCGAGAATCAGCCCCAGCATTTT.